Detailed here is one T cell receptor beta chain. These data come from a study of blood T cell repertoires in COVID-19. The CDR3 runs to 15 residues. Trimming pared 6 bases from V and 4 bases from J, leaving 15 bases between. CDR1 is MNHEY and CDR2 is SVGAGI in the germline V gene. Per the authors' pipeline: Amplification from reference gene primers served as the basis for estimated nucleated cell counts. Sequencing was performed with immunoSEQ multiplex PCR; in TCRdb, only in-frame clones are kept and a portion is missing. D and trimming come from the DNA, and the V and J calls and clone size come from that table. The table lists tens of thousands of clones, just over 85% of them singletons.

The sequence was obtained from a woman older than 75 in a cohort sampled during active or convalescent COVID-19. The J gene is TRBJ1-4, the V gene TRBV6-5; D is ambiguous. The sequenced sample consisted of peripheral blood. The CDR3, as DNA: TGTGCCAGCAGCCTAAGCGGGCGGAGTAATGAAAAACTGTTTTTT. Protein sequence: CASSLSGRSNEKLFF.